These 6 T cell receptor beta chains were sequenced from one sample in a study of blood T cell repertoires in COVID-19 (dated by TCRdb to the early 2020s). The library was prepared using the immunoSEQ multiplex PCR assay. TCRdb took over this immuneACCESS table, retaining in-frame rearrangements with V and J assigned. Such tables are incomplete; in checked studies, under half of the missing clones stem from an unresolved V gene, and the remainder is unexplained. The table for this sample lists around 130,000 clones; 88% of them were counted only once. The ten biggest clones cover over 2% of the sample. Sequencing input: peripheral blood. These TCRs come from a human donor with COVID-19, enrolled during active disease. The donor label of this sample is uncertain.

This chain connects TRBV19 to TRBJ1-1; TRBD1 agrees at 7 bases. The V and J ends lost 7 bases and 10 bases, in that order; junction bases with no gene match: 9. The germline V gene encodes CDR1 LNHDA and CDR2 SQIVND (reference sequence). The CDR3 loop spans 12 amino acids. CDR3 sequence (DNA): TGTGCCAGTATACGAAGGGGGCTTGGAGCTTTCTTT. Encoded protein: CASIRRGLGAFF. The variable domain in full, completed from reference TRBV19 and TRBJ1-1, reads DGGITQSPKYLFRKEGQNVTLSCEQNLNHDAMYWYRQDPGQGLRLIYYSQIVNDFQKGDIAEGYSVSREKKESFPLTVTSAQKNPTAFYLCASIRRGLGAFFGQGTRLTVV.

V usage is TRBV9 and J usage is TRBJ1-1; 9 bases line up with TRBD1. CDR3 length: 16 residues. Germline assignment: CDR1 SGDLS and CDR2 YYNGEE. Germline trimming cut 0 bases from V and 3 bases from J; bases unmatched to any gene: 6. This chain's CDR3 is CASSVAGQGVDTEAFF. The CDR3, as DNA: TGTGCCAGCAGCGTAGCGGGACAGGGAGTGGACACTGAAGCTTTCTTT. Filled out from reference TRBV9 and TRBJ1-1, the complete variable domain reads DSGVTQTPKHLITATGQRVTLRCSPRSGDLSVYWYQQSLDQGLQFLIQYYNGEERAKGNILERFSAQQFPDLHSELNLSSLELGDSALYFCASSVAGQGVDTEAFFGQGTRLTVV.

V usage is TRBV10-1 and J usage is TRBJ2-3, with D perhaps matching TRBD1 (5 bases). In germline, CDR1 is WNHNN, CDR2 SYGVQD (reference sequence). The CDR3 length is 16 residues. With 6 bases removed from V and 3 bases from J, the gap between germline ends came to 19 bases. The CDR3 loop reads CASSAVTGKGTDTQYF. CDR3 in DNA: TGCGCCAGCAGCGCAGTCACAGGCAAGGGTACAGATACGCAGTATTTT.

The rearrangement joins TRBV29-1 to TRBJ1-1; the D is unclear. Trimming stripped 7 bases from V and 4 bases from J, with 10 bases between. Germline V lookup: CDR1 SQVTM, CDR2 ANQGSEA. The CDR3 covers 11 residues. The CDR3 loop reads CSGGWATEAFF. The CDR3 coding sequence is TGCAGCGGAGGGTGGGCCACTGAAGCTTTCTTT. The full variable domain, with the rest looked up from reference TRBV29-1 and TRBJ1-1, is SAVISQKPSRDICQRGTSLTIQCQVDSQVTMMFWYRQQPGQSLTLIATANQGSEATYESGFVIDKFPISRPNLTFSTLTVSNMSPEDSSIYLCSGGWATEAFFGQGTRLTVV.

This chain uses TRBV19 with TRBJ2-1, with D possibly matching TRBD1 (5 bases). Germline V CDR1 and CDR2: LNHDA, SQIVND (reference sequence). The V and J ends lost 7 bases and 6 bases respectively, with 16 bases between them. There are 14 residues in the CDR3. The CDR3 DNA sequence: TGTGCCAGTACCCCGTGGCAGGGCATCAATGAGCAGTTCTTC. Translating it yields CASTPWQGINEQFF.

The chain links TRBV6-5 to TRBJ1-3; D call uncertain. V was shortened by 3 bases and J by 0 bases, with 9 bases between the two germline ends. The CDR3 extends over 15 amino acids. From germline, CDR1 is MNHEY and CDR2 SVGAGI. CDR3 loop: CASSYGSSSGNTIYF. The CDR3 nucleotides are TGTGCCAGCAGTTATGGGAGCTCCTCTGGAAACACCATATATTTT.